The present T cell receptor beta chain was sequenced within a study of T cell responses to AZD1222 COVID-19 vaccine. The method was immunoSEQ multiplex PCR; TCRdb's version includes in-frame clones alone and lacks a portion of them. The sample table includes 150,000 or so clones. Study-wide results and caveats: Spike-specific TCR breadth and depth were elevated following two AZD1222 doses. Of the AZD1222 recipients, only 5 to 7 were seropositive at baseline. Targeting of unmutated variant regions was reportedly seen in nearly half of spike-specific TCRs. Repertoire samples came only from after the peak T cell response.

Regarding this clone: Its cognate antigen is unknown.

The clonotype comes from an adult in good health. Sequenced: peripheral blood.

The CDR3 region is CASSQRVLTNEKLFF. The CDR3 DNA follows: TGTGCCAGCAGTCAGAGGGTCTTAACTAATGAAAAACTGTTTTTT. The rearrangement uses TRBV28 and TRBJ1-4, with D uncertain. This CDR3 is built from 15 residues. V lost 5 bases and J 1 base, leaving 11 bases between the germline ends. CDR1 is MDHEN and CDR2 is SYDVKM in the germline V gene.